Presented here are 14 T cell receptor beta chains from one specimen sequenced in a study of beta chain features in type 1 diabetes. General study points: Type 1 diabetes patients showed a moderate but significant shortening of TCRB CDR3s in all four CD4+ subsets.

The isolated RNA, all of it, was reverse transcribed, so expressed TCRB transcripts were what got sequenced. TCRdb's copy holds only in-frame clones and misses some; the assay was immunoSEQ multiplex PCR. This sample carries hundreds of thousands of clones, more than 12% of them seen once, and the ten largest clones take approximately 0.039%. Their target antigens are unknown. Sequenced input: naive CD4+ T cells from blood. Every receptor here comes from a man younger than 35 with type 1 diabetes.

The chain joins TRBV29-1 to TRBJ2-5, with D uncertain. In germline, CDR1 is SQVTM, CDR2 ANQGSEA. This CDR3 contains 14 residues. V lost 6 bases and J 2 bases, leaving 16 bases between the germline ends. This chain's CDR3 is CSVLDRRRQETQYF. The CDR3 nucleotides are TGCAGCGTCCTAGACCGGCGGCGGCAAGAGACCCAGTACTTC.

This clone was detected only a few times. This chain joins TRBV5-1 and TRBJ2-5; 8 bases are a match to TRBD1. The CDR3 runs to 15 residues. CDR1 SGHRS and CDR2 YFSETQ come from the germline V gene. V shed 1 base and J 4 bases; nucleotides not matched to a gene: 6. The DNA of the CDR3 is TGCGCCAGCAGCTTGACTCAGGACAGGGCAGAGACCCAGTACTTC. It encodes CASSLTQDRAETQYF.

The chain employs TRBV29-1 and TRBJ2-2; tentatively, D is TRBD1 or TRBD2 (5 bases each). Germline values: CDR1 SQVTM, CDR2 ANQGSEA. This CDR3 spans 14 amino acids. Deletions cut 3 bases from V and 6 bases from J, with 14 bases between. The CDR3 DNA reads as TGCAGCGTTGATATCGGGGCCGGGGCCGGGGAGCTGTTTTTT. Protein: CSVDIGAGAGELFF.

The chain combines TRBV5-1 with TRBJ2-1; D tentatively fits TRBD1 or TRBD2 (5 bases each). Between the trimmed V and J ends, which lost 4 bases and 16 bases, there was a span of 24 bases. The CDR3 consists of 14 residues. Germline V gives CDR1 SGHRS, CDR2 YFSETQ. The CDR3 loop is CASSLGTLRNGAFF. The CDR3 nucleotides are TGCGCCAGCAGCCTTGGTACCCTCCGCAACGGGGCTTTCTTC.

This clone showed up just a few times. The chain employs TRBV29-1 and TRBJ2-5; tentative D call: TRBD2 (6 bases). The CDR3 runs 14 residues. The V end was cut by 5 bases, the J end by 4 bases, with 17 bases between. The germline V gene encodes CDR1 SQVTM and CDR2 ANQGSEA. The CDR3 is CSVHGTPHRETQYF. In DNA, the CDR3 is TGCAGCGTTCACGGGACTCCACACCGAGAGACCCAGTACTTC.

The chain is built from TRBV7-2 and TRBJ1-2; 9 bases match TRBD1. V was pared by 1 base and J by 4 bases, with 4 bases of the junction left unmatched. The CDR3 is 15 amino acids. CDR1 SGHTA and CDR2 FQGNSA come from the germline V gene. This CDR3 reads CASSLGTGATYGYTF. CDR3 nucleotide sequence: TGTGCCAGCAGCTTAGGGACAGGGGCGACCTATGGCTACACCTTC.

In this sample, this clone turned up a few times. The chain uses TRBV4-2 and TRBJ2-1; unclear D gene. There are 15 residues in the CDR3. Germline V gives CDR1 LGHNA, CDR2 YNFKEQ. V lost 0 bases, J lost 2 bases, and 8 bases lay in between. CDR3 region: CASSQEFIPYNEQFF. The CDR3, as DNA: TGTGCCAGCAGCCAAGAGTTTATTCCCTACAATGAGCAGTTCTTC.

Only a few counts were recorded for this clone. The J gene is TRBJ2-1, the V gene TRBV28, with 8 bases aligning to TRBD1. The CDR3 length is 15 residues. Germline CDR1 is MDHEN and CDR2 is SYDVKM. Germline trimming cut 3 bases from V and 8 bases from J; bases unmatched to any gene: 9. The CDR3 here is CASSFSQGARDEQFF. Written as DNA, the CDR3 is TGTGCCAGCAGTTTCTCCCAGGGGGCTAGGGATGAGCAGTTCTTC.

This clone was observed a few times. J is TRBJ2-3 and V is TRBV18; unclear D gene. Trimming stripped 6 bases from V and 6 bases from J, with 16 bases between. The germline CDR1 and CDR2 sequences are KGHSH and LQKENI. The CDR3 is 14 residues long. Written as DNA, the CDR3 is TGTGCCAGCTCGCCGGGCCCGGCTGGGGATACGCAGTATTTT. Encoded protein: CASSPGPAGDTQYF.

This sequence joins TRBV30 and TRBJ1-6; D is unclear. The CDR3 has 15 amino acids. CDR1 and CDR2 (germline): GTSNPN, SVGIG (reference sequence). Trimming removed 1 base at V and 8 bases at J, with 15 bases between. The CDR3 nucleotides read TGTGCCTGGAGTGACCTCCGAGGTGCGGATTCACCCCTCCACTTT. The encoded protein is CAWSDLRGADSPLHF.

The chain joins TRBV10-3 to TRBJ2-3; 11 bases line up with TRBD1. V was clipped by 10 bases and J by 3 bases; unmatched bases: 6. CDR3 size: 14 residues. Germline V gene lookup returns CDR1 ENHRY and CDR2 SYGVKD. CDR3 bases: TGTGCCACTTCAGGACAGGGGGCAACAGATACGCAGTATTTT. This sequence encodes CATSGQGATDTQYF.

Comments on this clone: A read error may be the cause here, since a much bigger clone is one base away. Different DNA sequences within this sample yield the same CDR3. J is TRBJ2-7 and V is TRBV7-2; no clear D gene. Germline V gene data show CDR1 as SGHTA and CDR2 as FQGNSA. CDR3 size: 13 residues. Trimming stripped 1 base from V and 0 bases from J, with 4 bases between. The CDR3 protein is CASSLGASYEQYF. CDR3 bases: TGTGCCAGCAGCTTAGGGGCCTCCTACGAGCAGTACTTC.

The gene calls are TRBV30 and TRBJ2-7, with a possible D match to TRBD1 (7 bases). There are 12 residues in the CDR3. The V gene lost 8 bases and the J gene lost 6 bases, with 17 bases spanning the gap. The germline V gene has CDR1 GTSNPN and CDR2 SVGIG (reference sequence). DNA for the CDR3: TGTGCCGGAGGGGCAGGGGGAAGCGAGCAGTACTTC. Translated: CAGGAGGSEQYF.

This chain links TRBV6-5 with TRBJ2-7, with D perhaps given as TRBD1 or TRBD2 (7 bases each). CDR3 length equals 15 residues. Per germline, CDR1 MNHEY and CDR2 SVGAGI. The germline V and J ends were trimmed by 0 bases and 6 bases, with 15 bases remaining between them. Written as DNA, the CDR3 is TGTGCCAGCAGTTACTCCAGACAGGGAGGGGGCGAGCAGTACTTC. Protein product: CASSYSRQGGGEQYF.